The next 27 T cell receptor beta chains were all read from a single sample in a study of early T cells in non-severe SARS-CoV-2 infection. From the 5' RACE reads, TCRdb called clonotypes with MiXCR, one entry per CDR3 protein. The sample records over 70,000 distinct CDR3 sequences, roughly 14% being singletons. The starting material was whole blood, obtained at baseline. The receptor set was obtained from an adult who was a healthcare worker with PCR-confirmed SARS-CoV-2 infection or an uninfected control (not recorded which).

In its sample, this clonotype was seen a few times. The rearrangement joins TRBV11-2 to TRBJ2-7; D is uncertain. The CDR3 consists of 15 residues. CDR1 and CDR2 (germline): SGHAT, FQNNGV. With 0 bases removed from V and 2 bases from J, the gap between germline ends came to 11 bases. CDR3 region: CASSLDSRETYEQYF. The CDR3 DNA reads as TGTGCCAGCAGCTTAGACAGCAGAGAGACCTACGAGCAGTACTTC.

The chain uses TRBV18 and TRBJ2-1; D is unresolved. The germline gives CDR1 KGHSH, CDR2 LQKENI. The CDR3 consists of 13 residues. Between the trimmed V and J ends, which lost 0 bases and 9 bases, there was a span of 9 bases. CDR3 amino acids: CASSPPEWSEQFF. CDR3 in DNA: TGTGCCAGCTCACCACCGGAATGGAGTGAGCAGTTCTTC.

This clonotype was recorded many times. The chain combines TRBV18 with TRBJ1-4; 8 positions agree with TRBD1. Germline CDR1 reads KGHSH; CDR2 reads LQKENI. J gave up 4 bases and V 6 bases, and 7 bases lay outside the gene matches. The CDR3 contains 15 residues. The CDR3 coding sequence is TGTGCCAGCTCTCTCGGACAGGGCGGTAATGAAAAACTGTTTTTT. Amino acid sequence: CASSLGQGGNEKLFF.

This clonotype was found a few times. V and J are TRBV30 and TRBJ2-1, with TRBD2 matching 7 bases. The germline V gene has CDR1 GTSNPN and CDR2 SVGIG (reference sequence). The CDR3 runs 16 residues. The J segment lost 4 bases and the V segment lost 2 bases, leaving 11 bases of the junction unmatched. The chain's CDR3 is CAWSPWLSGRYNEQFF. As DNA, the CDR3 is TGTGCCTGGAGTCCCTGGCTTAGCGGGCGATACAATGAGCAGTTCTTC.

This clonotype came up a few times. This chain links TRBV18 with TRBJ2-3, with 9 bases matching TRBD1. Germline-derived CDR1 and CDR2 are KGHSH and LQKENI. After removal of 6 bases from V and 6 bases from J, the junction contained 7 bases not matched to a gene. The CDR3 spans 14 residues. CDR3: CASSLGQGGDTQYF. Written as DNA, the CDR3 is TGTGCCAGCTCCCTGGGACAGGGAGGTGATACGCAGTATTTT.

The chain joins TRBV12-3 or TRBV12-4 to TRBJ2-7; 9 bases are shared with TRBD1. The CDR3 is 15 amino acids. After removal of 7 bases from V and 2 bases from J, the junction contained 9 bases not matched to a gene. The CDR3 DNA reads as TGTGCCAGCAAAATCTCCGGGACAGGGACCTACGAGCAGTACTTC. It is translated as CASKISGTGTYEQYF.

This sequence joins TRBV5-6 and TRBJ2-7; the match to TRBD2 covers 9 bases. Germline CDR1 SGHDT, CDR2 YYEEEE. This CDR3 comprises 15 residues. V was clipped by 3 bases and J by 4 bases; unmatched bases: 8. CDR3 DNA: TGTGCCAGCAGCTCGTTAGCGGGAGATTGGTACGAGCAGTACTTC. Protein: CASSSLAGDWYEQYF. The full variable domain, rest sourced from reference TRBV5-6 and TRBJ2-7, is DAGVTQSPTHLIKTRGQQVTLRCSPKSGHDTVSWYQQALGQGPQFIFQYYEEEERQRGNFPDRFSGHQFPNYSSELNVNALLLGDSALYLCASSSLAGDWYEQYFGPGTRLTVT.

The V call is TRBV7-2, the J call TRBJ2-3; 11 nucleotides match TRBD2. Germline-derived CDR1 and CDR2 are SGHTA and FQGNSA. Trimming cost V 5 bases and J 0 bases; bases outside gene matches: 4. The CDR3 spans 16 residues. CDR3 in amino acids: CASSKRLAGSTDTQYF. The CDR3 DNA sequence: TGTGCCAGCAGCAAAAGACTAGCGGGGAGCACAGATACGCAGTATTTT. The complete variable domain, with remaining parts taken from reference TRBV7-2 and TRBJ2-3, reads GAGVSQSPSNKVTEKGKDVELRCDPISGHTALYWYRQSLGQGLEFLIYFQGNSAPDKSGLPSDRFSAERTGGSVSTLTIQRTQQEDSAVYLCASSKRLAGSTDTQYFGPGTRLTVL.

This clonotype was seen at least ten times. This chain links TRBV5-1 with TRBJ1-1; weak D call: TRBD1 (5 bases). V lost 4 bases and J lost 2, with 12 bases in between. Germline CDR1 reads SGHRS; CDR2 reads YFSETQ. CDR3 length equals 14 residues. The CDR3 DNA is TGCGCCAGCAGCCTACCAGGGACTAACACTGAAGCTTTCTTT. Its protein product is CASSLPGTNTEAFF. Looking up the rest from reference TRBV5-1 and TRBJ1-1 gives the full variable domain: KAGVTQTPRYLIKTRGQQVTLSCSPISGHRSVSWYQQTPGQGLQFLFEYFSETQRNKGNFPGRFSGRQFSNSRSEMNVSTLELGDSALYLCASSLPGTNTEAFFGQGTRLTVV.

This clonotype was seen a handful of times. The chain combines TRBV9 with TRBJ2-2, with a possible D match to TRBD2 (5 bases). The germline V gene has CDR1 SGDLS and CDR2 YYNGEE. The CDR3 runs to 11 residues. Trimming cost V 5 bases and J 6 bases, with 5 bases left between them. The DNA of the CDR3 is TGTGCCAGCAGGGGAGCCGGGGAGCTGTTTTTT. It translates to CASRGAGELFF.

This clonotype has ten or more counts. This sequence joins TRBV7-6 and TRBJ2-2; TRBD2 is a possible D gene (6 bases). V lost 0 bases and J 10 bases, leaving 12 bases between the germline ends. The germline CDR1 and CDR2 sequences are SGHVS and FNYEAQ. There are 14 residues in the CDR3. CDR3 sequence: CASSLAPGGMELFF. The CDR3, as DNA: TGTGCCAGCAGCTTAGCCCCCGGCGGGATGGAGCTGTTTTTT.

This clonotype was detected many times. The chain links TRBV7-3 to TRBJ2-1, with TRBD2 identical over 10 bases. The V and J ends lost 4 bases and 4 bases, in that order; junction bases with no gene match: 7. The germline V gene has CDR1 SGHTA and CDR2 FQGTGA. The CDR3 totals 16 residues. CDR3 coding DNA: TGTGCCAGCAGCTCCCAGGGACTAGCGCGATACAATGAGCAGTTCTTC. Translation: CASSSQGLARYNEQFF. The full variable domain, rest sourced from reference TRBV7-3 and TRBJ2-1, is GAGVSQTPSNKVTEKGKYVELRCDPISGHTALYWYRQSLGQGPEFLIYFQGTGAADDSGLPNDRFFAVRPEGSVSTLKIQRTERGDSAVYLCASSSQGLARYNEQFFGPGTRLTVL.

Ten or more counts support this clonotype. CDR3 residues: CSARGTGGTGANVLTF. CDR3 sequence (DNA): TGCAGTGCTAGAGGGACAGGAGGGACTGGGGCCAACGTCCTGACTTTC. The chain couples TRBV20-1 to TRBJ2-6; a weak D match, TRBD1 (7 bases). Trimming took off 1 base at V and 2 bases at J, with 12 bases between the two ends. Germline-derived CDR1 and CDR2 are DFQATT and SNEGSKA (reference sequence). The CDR3 sequence is 16 residues long.

This clonotype was observed a handful of times. J is TRBJ2-3 and V is TRBV5-5, with 10 bases lining up with TRBD2. The J segment lost 7 bases and the V segment lost 2 bases, leaving 7 bases of the junction unmatched. The CDR3 runs 15 residues. The germline V gene encodes CDR1 SGHKS and CDR2 YYEKEE (reference sequence). CDR3 in DNA: TGTGCCAGCAGCTTACAACTAGCGGGATGGTATACGCAGTATTTT. Protein product: CASSLQLAGWYTQYF. The full variable domain, completed using reference TRBV5-5 and TRBJ2-3, is DAGVTQSPTHLIKTRGQQVTLRCSPISGHKSVSWYQQVLGQGPQFIFQYYEKEERGRGNFPDRFSARQFPNYSSELNVNALLLGDSALYLCASSLQLAGWYTQYFGPGTRLTVL.

The rearrangement uses TRBV6-6 and TRBJ2-7; no firm D call. The germline V gene encodes CDR1 MNHNY and CDR2 SVGAGI (reference sequence). The CDR3 loop spans 12 amino acids. Trimming cost V 6 bases and J 5 bases, with 11 bases left between them. DNA for the CDR3: TGTGCCAGCAGCCGACCCCCGGACGAGCAGTACTTC. It yields the protein CASSRPPDEQYF.

V is TRBV7-2 and J is TRBJ2-3, with D perhaps matching TRBD1 or TRBD2 (7 bases each). The CDR3 spans 16 residues. V was shortened by 3 bases and J by 4 bases, with 17 bases between the two germline ends. The germline gives CDR1 SGHTA, CDR2 FQGNSA. CDR3 bases: TGTGCCAGCAGCTTCTGGGGGAGGGGGCAGGCAGATACGCAGTATTTT. It encodes CASSFWGRGQADTQYF.

This clonotype was seen a handful of times. The chain employs TRBV28 and TRBJ2-7; the D call may be TRBD1 or TRBD2 (5 bases each). The germline V and J ends were trimmed by 7 bases and 6 bases, with 22 bases remaining between them. This CDR3 is 15 amino acids long. Germline V gene sequence: CDR1 MDHEN, CDR2 SYDVKM. DNA for the CDR3: TGTGCCAGCACCCTCAGATCCCAGGGACGCCGCGAGCAGTACTTC. This gives the protein CASTLRSQGRREQYF.

The rearrangement uses TRBV27 and TRBJ1-2; no definite D call. The CDR3 runs to 15 residues. The V end was cut by 1 base, the J end by 4 bases, with 13 bases between. Germline CDR1 and CDR2: MNHEY and SMNVEV (reference sequence). CDR3 sequence reads: CASSLFPGDPYGYTF. CDR3 DNA: TGTGCCAGCAGTTTATTCCCGGGAGACCCCTATGGCTACACCTTC.

This clonotype was detected only a few times. Here the CDR3 DNA reads TGTGCCAGCAGCTCCGGACAGCTCAATGAGCAGTTCTTC. Translated: CASSSGQLNEQFF. The chain employs TRBV12-3 or TRBV12-4 and TRBJ2-1; tentative D call: TRBD1 (6 bases). The CDR3 loop spans 13 amino acids. Trimming cost V 6 bases and J 6 bases, with 12 bases left between them.

The chain carries TRBV29-1 and TRBJ2-3; 8 nucleotides match TRBD1. The trim removed 7 bases at V and 4 bases at J, leaving 4 bases unmatched. The CDR3 covers 12 residues. Germline-derived CDR1 and CDR2 are SQVTM and ANQGSEA. CDR3 sequence reads: CSADRGADTQYF. The DNA for the CDR3 is TGCAGCGCAGACAGGGGTGCAGATACGCAGTATTTT.

The gene calls are TRBV5-5 and TRBJ2-7; D is uncertain. The germline V and J ends were trimmed by 0 bases and 0 bases, with 10 bases remaining between them. The CDR3 covers 15 residues. The germline V gene encodes CDR1 SGHKS and CDR2 YYEKEE (reference sequence). The chain's CDR3 is CASSLGLAVSYEQYF. In DNA, the CDR3 is TGTGCCAGCAGCTTGGGCTTGGCGGTCTCCTACGAGCAGTACTTC. Full variable domain (outside the CDR3, taken from reference TRBV5-5 and TRBJ2-7): DAGVTQSPTHLIKTRGQQVTLRCSPISGHKSVSWYQQVLGQGPQFIFQYYEKEERGRGNFPDRFSARQFPNYSSELNVNALLLGDSALYLCASSLGLAVSYEQYFGPGTRLTVT.

The chain combines TRBV5-1 with TRBJ2-2; tentatively, D is TRBD2 (5 bases). CDR3 size: 16 residues. CDR1 is SGHRS, CDR2 YFSETQ, per germline. Deletions cut 4 bases from V and 0 bases from J, with 13 bases between. CDR3 in DNA: TGCGCCAGCAGCCCCCCAGCGGCCACGAACACCGGGGAGCTGTTTTTT. Its translation: CASSPPAATNTGELFF.

This clonotype was detected ten times or more. The chain joins TRBV7-9 to TRBJ2-2; 8 bases are a match to TRBD1. Germline loops: CDR1 SEHNR, CDR2 FQNEAQ (reference sequence). The CDR3 runs 17 residues. Trimming took 1 base from V and 4 from J; bases not matched to a gene: 8. CDR3 bases: TGTGCCAGCAGCTTAGATCTCCAGGGGGCCGGCACCGGGGAGCTGTTTTTT. It translates to CASSLDLQGAGTGELFF.

V is TRBV29-1 and J is TRBJ2-6, with D hard to call. The CDR3 has 12 amino acids. V shed 6 bases and J shed 1 base, with 4 bases lying between them. Germline V gene sequence: CDR1 SQVTM, CDR2 ANQGSEA. CDR3 in DNA: TGCAGCGTGGCATCTGGGGCCAACGTCCTGACTTTC. Residues: CSVASGANVLTF.

The J gene is TRBJ2-3, the V gene TRBV2; possibly TRBD2 for D (6 bases). Trimming removed 8 bases at V and 6 bases at J, with 18 bases between. The CDR3 has 14 residues. Germline CDR1 is SNHLY and CDR2 is FYNNEI. CDR3 sequence reads: CASSLGGSLDTQYF. As DNA, the CDR3 is TGTGCCAGCTCCCTGGGGGGATCATTGGATACGCAGTATTTT.

In this sample, this clonotype turned up a few times. This chain uses TRBV7-8 with TRBJ2-1; D remains unclear. The germline CDR1 and CDR2 sequences are SGHVS and FQNEAQ. The CDR3 spans 12 residues. Trimming removed 3 bases from V and 15 bases from J, with 15 bases in between. Written as DNA, the CDR3 is TGTGCCAGCAGCTTTACTTCCCTTGGGTGGTTCTTC. This sequence encodes CASSFTSLGWFF.

This clonotype was detected a few times. The chain's CDR3 is CSVDRGALNEQFF. As DNA, the CDR3 is TGCAGCGTAGACAGGGGAGCATTGAATGAGCAGTTCTTC. This chain joins TRBV29-1 and TRBJ2-1, with 8 bases fitting TRBD1. CDR1 is SQVTM and CDR2 is ANQGSEA in the germline V gene. The CDR3 runs 13 residues. The V gene end was trimmed by 6 bases and the J gene end by 7 bases; junction bases not matched to a gene: 8.